Each of the 28 T cell receptor beta chains below was sequenced from the same sample in a study of tumor and adjacent non-tumor tissue in lung cancer. This sample's RNA came from whole unsorted tissue. TCRbeta libraries were built with three rounds of nested PCR, modified from ARM-PCR. Via MiXCR, TCRdb re-called the multiplex PCR reads, giving one row per CDR3 protein. Of under 150,000 distinct CDR3 sequences listed, approximately 64% are singletons. Material for sequencing was lung tumor tissue. The receptors come from a man aged 55 to 70 with small cell lung cancer.

This chain connects TRBV11-2 to TRBJ2-5, with D uncertain. The V end lost 5 bases, the J end lost 1 base, and 8 bases lay between the germline ends. The length of the CDR3 is 13 residues. Germline CDR1 reads SGHAT; CDR2 reads FQNNGV. CDR3 loop: CASSVSCQETQYF. Here the CDR3 DNA reads TGTGCCAGCAGCGTGTCCTGCCAAGAGACCCAGTACTTC.

On this clonotype: This clone may be a read error of a much larger clone one base away. This chain joins TRBV20-1 and TRBJ1-1; 10 bases align to TRBD1. Trimming took 6 bases from V and 1 from J; bases not matched to a gene: 5. The germline CDR1 and CDR2 sequences are DFQATT and SNEGSKA (reference sequence). The CDR3 totals 14 residues. DNA of the CDR3: TGCAGTGCCCACGGGACAGGGGCGAACACTGAAGCTTTCTTT. Its protein product is CSAHGTGANTEAFF.

The chain recombines TRBV24-1 with TRBJ2-7; D is undetermined. Germline V gives CDR1 KGHDR, CDR2 SFDVKD. This CDR3 region has 13 residues. The CDR3 is CAASEQEANEQYV. Here the CDR3 DNA reads TGTGCCGCCAGTGAGCAGGAAGCGAACGAGCAGTACGTC.

With respect to this clonotype: One end of the junction fails to match germline, which may point to a read error. V and J are TRBV11-2 and TRBJ2-3; D is uncertain. The CDR3 extends over 14 amino acids. Germline assignment: CDR1 SGHAT and CDR2 FQNNGV. The CDR3 sequence is CARSLTGETETQYF. CDR3 nucleotide sequence: TGTGCCAGGAGCTTAACGGGTGAAACAGAAACGCAGTATTTT.

Points on this clonotype: The junction shows a germline mismatch at one end, possibly a read error. This chain uses TRBV10-3 with TRBJ1-1; tentatively, D is TRBD1 (5 bases). The CDR3 runs to 13 residues. Germline assignment: CDR1 ENHRY and CDR2 SYGVKD. CDR3: CTSQEWGNTEVFF. CDR3 sequence (DNA): TGTACCAGTCAGGAATGGGGGAACACTGAAGTTTTCTTT.

In this sample, this clonotype turned up a few times. This likely comes from a read error, as the CDR3 has no conserved phenylalanine or tryptophan at its end. The rearrangement uses TRBV29-1 and TRBJ1-1, with D perhaps matching TRBD1 (5 bases). V was trimmed by 5 bases and J by 1 base, leaving 11 bases between them. The CDR3 sequence is 13 residues long. The V gene's germline CDR1 is SQVTM and CDR2 ANQGSEA. DNA for the CDR3: TGCAGCGTTCAGATGACAGAGAACACTGAAGCTTTCCTT. As protein: CSVQMTENTEAFL.

The sample holds one count of this clonotype. The CDR3 ends on some other residue instead of the conserved phenylalanine or tryptophan, so this is likely a read error. This chain connects TRBV11-2 to TRBJ2-1; the match to TRBD2 covers 7 bases. This CDR3 comprises 17 residues. Trimming removed 5 bases from V and 10 bases from J; junction bases left unmatched: 20. The germline V gene encodes CDR1 SGHAT and CDR2 FQNNGV. CDR3 loop: CASSTGLAGEGRREQFS. The CDR3 DNA reads as TGTGCCAGCAGCACGGGACTGGCGGGAGAAGGTCGGCGCGAGCAGTTCTCC.

Worth noting for this clonotype: Since a much larger clone is just one base distant, this may be a read error. The chain is built from TRBV6-1 and TRBJ2-1, with a possible D match to TRBD1 (7 bases). Trimming removed 7 bases from V and 9 bases from J, with 16 bases in between. CDR3 length: 13 residues. Germline CDR1 MNHNS, CDR2 SASEGT. CDR3: CASTGGSDGEQFF. The CDR3 DNA sequence: TGTGCCAGCACAGGGGGGAGTGATGGTGAGCAGTTCTTC.

The rearrangement uses TRBV20-1 and TRBJ2-5; D not certain. There are 14 residues in the CDR3. Germline values: CDR1 DFQATT, CDR2 SNEGSKA (reference sequence). V lost 4 bases and J lost 0, with 12 bases in between. The CDR3 spells CSATRPGNQETQYF. The CDR3 bases are TGCAGTGCTACCCGTCCAGGCAACCAAGAGACCCAGTACTTC.

This clonotype has only a few counts. This chain connects TRBV14 to TRBJ1-6; D remains unclear. The CDR3 extends over 13 amino acids. V gave up 1 base and J gave up 5 bases, with 3 bases separating them. Germline CDR1 and CDR2: SGHDN and FVKESK. This CDR3 reads CASSQANNSPLHF. The CDR3 DNA follows: TGTGCCAGCAGCCAAGCAAATAATTCACCCCTCCACTTT. The full variable domain, with the rest looked up from reference TRBV14 and TRBJ1-6, is EAGVTQFPSHSVIEKGQTVTLRCDPISGHDNLYWYRRVMGKEIKFLLHFVKESKQDESGMPNNRFLAERTGGTYSTLKVQPAELEDSGVYFCASSQANNSPLHFGNGTRLTVT.

This chain joins TRBV6-1 and TRBJ1-5; 9 nucleotides agree with TRBD1. The trim removed 4 bases at V and 11 bases at J, leaving 9 bases unmatched. The germline CDR1 and CDR2 sequences are MNHNS and SASEGT. The CDR3 extends over 14 amino acids. This CDR3 reads CASSGRTGEQSQHF. The CDR3 nucleotides read TGTGCCAGCAGTGGCAGGACAGGGGAGCAGTCCCAGCATTTT.

On this clonotype: Compared with germline, one end of the junction differs, possibly owing to a read error. The gene calls are TRBV11-2 and TRBJ2-3; 11 bases are a match to TRBD2. The germline V gene has CDR1 SGHAT and CDR2 FQNNGV. CDR3 length: 18 residues. In DNA, the CDR3 is TGTTCCAGCAGCGCAACTAGCGGGAGCCGCTTATATTCTTATATGCAGTATTTT. Its translation: CSSSATSGSRLYSYMQYF.

About this clonotype: At one end the junction does not follow the germline gene, possibly because of a read error. The V and J genes are TRBV6-6 and TRBJ2-7; 8 bases are a match to TRBD1. The length of the CDR3 is 14 residues. The germline V gene encodes CDR1 MNHNY and CDR2 SVGAGI (reference sequence). The CDR3 DNA reads as TGTGTCAGCAGTCGCCGGGACAGGACCTACGTGCAGTACTTC. The encoded protein is CVSSRRDRTYVQYF.

Concerning this clonotype itself: The CDR3 does not close with the conserved phenylalanine or tryptophan, likely indicating a read error. The V call is TRBV6-6, the J call TRBJ2-1, with 8 bases aligning to TRBD2. J gave up 4 bases and V 8 bases, and 10 bases lay outside the gene matches. Per the germline V gene, CDR1 is MNHNY and CDR2 is SVGAGI (reference sequence). The CDR3 is 15 residues long. CDR3 coding DNA: TGTGCCAGCTCGCGAAGCGGGAGAAAATACAATGAGCAGTTCTCC. Translated, it gives CASSRSGRKYNEQFS.

Details on this clonotype: One end of the junction is discordant with germline, which a read error may explain. The genes are TRBV11-2 and TRBJ1-2, with D possibly being TRBD1 (5 bases). Germline V CDR1 and CDR2: SGHAT, FQNNGV. The CDR3 sequence is 12 residues long. The CDR3 spells CTSNFGAAGYTF. The CDR3 DNA sequence: TGTACCAGCAACTTCGGGGCAGCTGGCTACACCTTC.

As to this clonotype: The junction departs from the called germline gene at one end, perhaps through a read error. The chain is built from TRBV11-2 and TRBJ2-2; a possible D gene is TRBD2 (7 bases). The CDR3 contains 17 residues. Germline lookup yields CDR1 SGHAT and CDR2 FQNNGV. CDR3 sequence reads: CASSTFRGAKNTGELFF. CDR3 sequence (DNA): TGTGCCAGCAGCACTTTCCGGGGGGCTAAGAACACCGGTGAGCTGTTTTTT.

With respect to this clonotype: Germline is not matched at one junction end, which may reflect a read error. The rearrangement links TRBV11-2 to TRBJ1-2; D possibly corresponds to TRBD1 (6 bases). This CDR3 comprises 14 residues. Per germline, CDR1 SGHAT and CDR2 FQNNGV. The CDR3 bases are TGCGCCAGCAGCAAAGGGGGTCAGAACTATGGCTACACGTTC. Protein: CASSKGGQNYGYTF.

This clonotype turned up a few times. The chain carries TRBV6-6 and TRBJ2-6; the D gene is possibly TRBD1 (5 bases). Trimming removed 7 bases at V and 0 bases at J, with 16 bases between. The CDR3 is 17 residues long. Germline loops: CDR1 MNHNY, CDR2 SVGAGI (reference sequence). The CDR3 DNA is TGTGCCAGCACGGACACCCCAAGGCTCTCTGGGGCCAACGTCCTGACTTTC. Translating it yields CASTDTPRLSGANVLTF.

Comments on this clonotype: A much larger clone lies a single base off, so this may be a read error. The chain employs TRBV10-2 and TRBJ1-2; 9 bases agree with TRBD1. The CDR3 loop spans 15 amino acids. The germline V gene has CDR1 WSHSY and CDR2 SAAADI. The CDR3 loop is CTSSDFGDRVYGYTF. DNA of the CDR3: TGCACCAGCAGTGATTTTGGGGACAGGGTCTATGGCTACACCTTC.

J is TRBJ2-5 and V is TRBV6-5, with D uncertain. Trimming removed 5 bases from V and 9 bases from J, with 10 bases in between. CDR1 is MNHEY and CDR2 is SVGAGI in the germline V gene. The CDR3 totals 11 residues. CDR3 in DNA: TGTGCCAGCAGTGAGTTCGAGGCCCAGTACTTC. Protein sequence: CASSEFEAQYF.

This clonotype was observed a handful of times. At one end the junction does not follow the germline gene, possibly because of a read error. The gene calls are TRBV25-1 and TRBJ2-1, with D tentatively TRBD1 or TRBD2 (6 bases each). In germline, CDR1 is MGHDK, CDR2 SYGVNS. The CDR3 is made up of 11 amino acids. DNA of the CDR3: TGTGCCAGCAGAGGGGGGACTCGGAGGGACTTC. Translation gives CASRGGTRRDF.

The sample holds a few counts of this clonotype. The chain employs TRBV24-1 and TRBJ2-5, with 7 bases fitting TRBD1. V lost 5 bases to trimming and J lost 1 base; unmatched junction nucleotides: 6. CDR1 and CDR2 from the germline V gene are KGHDR and SFDVKD. CDR3 size: 15 residues. The CDR3 DNA follows: TGTGCCACCAGTGGTTCGGGGACAGCCCAAGAGACCCAGTACTTC. It yields the protein CATSGSGTAQETQYF.

As to this clonotype: Germline and junction disagree at one end, which may indicate a read error. V gene TRBV5-4 combines with J gene TRBJ1-2, with a tentative D call TRBD1 (6 bases). This CDR3 region has 14 residues. From germline, CDR1 is SGHNT and CDR2 YYREEE (reference sequence). CDR3 loop: CVSTEGGTSRGYTF. Here the CDR3 DNA reads TGTGTCAGCACCGAAGGGGGGACGTCTCGGGGCTACACCTTC.

This clonotype was picked up a small number of times. The chain combines TRBV20-1 with TRBJ1-5; D gene uncertain. The CDR3 consists of 14 residues. Looked up from germline, CDR1 is DFQATT and CDR2 is SNEGSKA (reference sequence). V lost 3 bases and J 4 bases, leaving 13 bases between the germline ends. In DNA form, the CDR3 reads TGCAGTGCTAGGAGAACAGACCGAAATCAGCCCCAGCATTTT. This encodes CSARRTDRNQPQHF.

On this clonotype itself: Just one base apart from a much larger clone, this may be a read error. The CDR3 sequence: CASSEGVFYEQYV. The CDR3 DNA reads as TGTGCCAGCAGTGAAGGGGTTTTCTACGAGCAGTACGTC. J is TRBJ2-7 and V is TRBV6-1; D is ambiguous. From germline, CDR1 is MNHNS and CDR2 SASEGT. There are 13 residues in the CDR3. The V and J ends lost 1 base and 3 bases respectively, with 7 bases between them.

This clonotype was detected a few times. V usage is TRBV28 and J usage is TRBJ2-2; possible D gene TRBD1, 5 bases. CDR3 length: 13 residues. V lost 6 bases and J 6 bases, leaving 11 bases between the germline ends. The germline gives CDR1 MDHEN, CDR2 SYDVKM. The CDR3 DNA follows: TGTGCCAGCAGGGTGACAGAGGCCGGGGAGCTGTTTTTT. This encodes CASRVTEAGELFF.

Of note for this clonotype: It may be a read error: a sequence one base away is much more abundant. Without the conserved terminal phenylalanine or tryptophan, this CDR3 likely stems from a read error. This sequence joins TRBV10-2 and TRBJ2-7; D may be TRBD1 (5 bases). Trimming removed 10 bases at V and 0 bases at J, with 16 bases between. The CDR3 is 14 amino acids. Germline V CDR1 and CDR2: WSHSY, SAAADI. The DNA for the CDR3 is TGCGCCACCAAGCAGGGCCCTTCCTCCTACGAGCAGTACCTC. Its translation: CATKQGPSSYEQYL.

Turning to this clonotype: Given a much more abundant clone one base away, this may be a read error. The V call is TRBV6-6, the J call TRBJ1-6; perhaps TRBD1 as D (5 bases). The CDR3 is 14 amino acids. Per the germline V gene, CDR1 is MNHNY and CDR2 is SVGAGI (reference sequence). The CDR3 DNA follows: TGTGCCGGCAGTAGACAGAGTATAGGGTCACCCCTCCACTTT. This codes for CAGSRQSIGSPLHF.